This T cell receptor (beta chain) was sequenced for a study of blood T cell repertoires in COVID-19 (dated by TCRdb to about 2020). Regarding the research as a whole: Samples covering the acute and convalescent phases of COVID-19 were provided by collaborators in the United States, Italy and Spain. The material from the prospective study consisted of cDNA or gDNA derived from T cells, B-cell-depleted T cells, or PBMCs. The dataset comprised deeply sampled blood TCRbeta repertoires from subjects exposed to, actively infected with, or recovered from COVID-19. The repertoires were released in a freely available public database intended as a resource for research on the immune response to SARS-CoV-2. Samples were obtained from the ongoing ImmuneRACE study (first 160 participants) and from over a thousand subjects provided by 6 global collaborators. Sample metadata almost always included a de-identified subject ID, COVID-19 status, age in years and sex. HLA class I and class II types, where available, came from metadata supplied by the sample provider rather than from assay-based typing.

Note on this clone: The antigen it binds to is not known. There are no base qualities to consult, and no much larger clone falls within one base.

What the research found in general, with its limitations: The quantity of clinical and demographic metadata differed by source and by participant and was supplied without curation.

V drops 10 bases and J drops 7 bases, leaving 14 bases in between. CDR1 and CDR2, per the germline V gene, are SNHLY and FYNNEI. The CDR3 starts with the cysteine, ends with the phenylalanine, and has 13 residues. The DNA shown is the 39-base CDR3, in frame from base 1. TCRbeta CDR3 regions were amplified from genomic DNA using the immunoSEQ Assay, a bias-controlled multiplex PCR. The source study handled its data this way. The number of nucleated cells in each sample was estimated by amplification of reference gene primers within the assay. To quantify the absolute abundance of each unique TCRbeta CDR3 rearrangement, sequence reads were collapsed and filtered. Productive Simpson clonality was computed per sample as the square root of Simpson's diversity index over productive rearrangements. Drawn from immuneACCESS, this table holds only the in-frame rearrangements with V and J called that TCRdb kept. Clones are partly lost; checked studies trace under half to an unresolved V gene and leave the rest unexplained. For V, J and clone size, that table is used; D and trimming come from the DNA. The sample profile shows some 180,000 clones; 83% of them were found once. The ten largest clones take up roughly 20% of the sample.

Another Seattle source contributed samples from volunteer blood donors who had recovered from COVID-19. Collaborating institutions collected whole blood in K2EDTA tubes following their own protocols. For TCRbeta analysis, collaborators shipped samples as frozen whole blood, isolated PBMCs, or DNA extracted from either of those sample types. The sequence was obtained from a woman aged 70-85 years who had recovered from COVID-19. The sequencing sample was made of peripheral blood. This chain is built from TRBV2 and TRBJ1-6, with the D gene call left open. The base sequence is TGTGCCACGAGGAGGGCCGTGAATTCACCCCTCCACTTT. This encodes CATRRAVNSPLHF.